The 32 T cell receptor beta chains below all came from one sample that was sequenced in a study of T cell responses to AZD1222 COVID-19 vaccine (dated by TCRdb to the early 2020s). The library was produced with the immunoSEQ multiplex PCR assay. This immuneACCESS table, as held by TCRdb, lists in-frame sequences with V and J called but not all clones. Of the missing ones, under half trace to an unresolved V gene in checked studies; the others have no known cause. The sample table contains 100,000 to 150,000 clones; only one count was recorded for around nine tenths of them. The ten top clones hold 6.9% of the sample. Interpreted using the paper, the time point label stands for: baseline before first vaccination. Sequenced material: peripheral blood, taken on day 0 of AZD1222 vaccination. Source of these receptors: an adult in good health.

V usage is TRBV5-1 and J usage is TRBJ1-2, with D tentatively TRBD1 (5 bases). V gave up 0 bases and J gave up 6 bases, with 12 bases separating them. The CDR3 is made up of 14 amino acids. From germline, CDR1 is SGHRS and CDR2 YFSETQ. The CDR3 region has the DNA TGCGCCAGCAGCTTGGCGGGCAGGGCTCATGGCTACACCTTC. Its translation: CASSLAGRAHGYTF.

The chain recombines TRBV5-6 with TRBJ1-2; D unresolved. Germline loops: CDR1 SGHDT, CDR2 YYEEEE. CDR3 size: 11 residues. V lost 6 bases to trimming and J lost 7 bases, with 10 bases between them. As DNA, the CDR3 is TGTGCCAGCACCCTTCTGGGTGGCTACACCTTC. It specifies CASTLLGGYTF. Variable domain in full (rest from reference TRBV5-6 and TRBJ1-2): DAGVTQSPTHLIKTRGQQVTLRCSPKSGHDTVSWYQQALGQGPQFIFQYYEEEERQRGNFPDRFSGHQFPNYSSELNVNALLLGDSALYLCASTLLGGYTFGSGTRLTVV.

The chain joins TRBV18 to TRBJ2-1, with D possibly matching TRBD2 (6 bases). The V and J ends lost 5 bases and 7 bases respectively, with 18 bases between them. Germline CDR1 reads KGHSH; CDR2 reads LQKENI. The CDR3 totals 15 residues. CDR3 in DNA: TGTGCCAGCTCAGATCTAGGCGGGGAAGTAAATGAGCAGTTCTTC. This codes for CASSDLGGEVNEQFF. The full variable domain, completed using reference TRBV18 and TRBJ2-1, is NAGVMQNPRHLVRRRGQEARLRCSPMKGHSHVYWYRQLPEEGLKFMVYLQKENIIDESGMPKERFSAEFPKEGPSILRIQQVVRGDSAAYFCASSDLGGEVNEQFFGPGTRLTVL.

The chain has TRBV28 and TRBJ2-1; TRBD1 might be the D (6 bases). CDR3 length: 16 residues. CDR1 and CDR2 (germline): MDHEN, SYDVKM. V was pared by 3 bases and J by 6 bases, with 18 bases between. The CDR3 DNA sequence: TGTGCCAGCAGTTTTTGGGGGCCGGGCAGGGGCAATGAGCAGTTCTTC. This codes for CASSFWGPGRGNEQFF.

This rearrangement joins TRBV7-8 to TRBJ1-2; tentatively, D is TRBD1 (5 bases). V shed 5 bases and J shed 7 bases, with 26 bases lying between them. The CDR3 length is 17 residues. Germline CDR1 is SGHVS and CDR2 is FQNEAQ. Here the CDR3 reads CASSPSGYRDPTIGYTF. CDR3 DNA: TGTGCCAGCAGCCCGAGCGGGTACCGGGACCCAACTATTGGCTACACCTTC.

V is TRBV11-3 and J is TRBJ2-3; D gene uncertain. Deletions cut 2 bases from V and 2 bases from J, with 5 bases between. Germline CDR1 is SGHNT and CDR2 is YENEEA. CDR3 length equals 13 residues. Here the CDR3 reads CASSLNPTDTQYF. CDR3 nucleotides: TGTGCCAGCAGCTTAAACCCCACAGATACGCAGTATTTT.

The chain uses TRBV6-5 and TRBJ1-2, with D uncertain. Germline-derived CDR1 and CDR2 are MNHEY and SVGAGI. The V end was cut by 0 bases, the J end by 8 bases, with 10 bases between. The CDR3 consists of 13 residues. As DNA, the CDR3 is TGTGCCAGCAGTTACTCAAGGGAAGGAGGCTACACCTTC. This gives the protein CASSYSREGGYTF.

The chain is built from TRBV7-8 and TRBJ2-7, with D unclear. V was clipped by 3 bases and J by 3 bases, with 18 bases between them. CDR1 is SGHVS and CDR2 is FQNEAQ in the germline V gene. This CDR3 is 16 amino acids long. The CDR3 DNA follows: TGTGCCAGCAGCTTTCCCGGTGCCGCCAGGCGCTACGAGCAGTACTTC. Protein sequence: CASSFPGAARRYEQYF.

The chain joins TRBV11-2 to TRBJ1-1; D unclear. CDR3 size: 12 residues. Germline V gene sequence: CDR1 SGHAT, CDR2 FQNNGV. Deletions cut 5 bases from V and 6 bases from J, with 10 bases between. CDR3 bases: TGTGCCAGCAGCCCCTCCAGCGCTGAAGCTTTCTTT. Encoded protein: CASSPSSAEAFF.

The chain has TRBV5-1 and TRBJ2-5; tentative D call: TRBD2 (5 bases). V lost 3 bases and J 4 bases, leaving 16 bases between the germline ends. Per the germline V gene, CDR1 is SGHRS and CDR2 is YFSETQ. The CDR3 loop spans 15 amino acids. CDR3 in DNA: TGCGCCAGCAGCTCCGGCTGGGCGGGTCGAGAGACCCAGTACTTC. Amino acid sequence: CASSSGWAGRETQYF.

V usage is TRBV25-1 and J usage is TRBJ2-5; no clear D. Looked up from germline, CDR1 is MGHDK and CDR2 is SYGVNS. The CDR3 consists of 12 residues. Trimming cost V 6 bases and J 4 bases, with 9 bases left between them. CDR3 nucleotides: TGTGCCAGCAGCGCCTCAAGAGAGACCCAGTACTTC. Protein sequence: CASSASRETQYF. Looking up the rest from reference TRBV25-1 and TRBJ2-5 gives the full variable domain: EADIYQTPRYLVIGTGKKITLECSQTMGHDKMYWYQQDPGMELHLIHYSYGVNSTEKGDLSSESTVSRIRTEHFPLTLESARPSHTSQYLCASSASRETQYFGPGTRLLVL.

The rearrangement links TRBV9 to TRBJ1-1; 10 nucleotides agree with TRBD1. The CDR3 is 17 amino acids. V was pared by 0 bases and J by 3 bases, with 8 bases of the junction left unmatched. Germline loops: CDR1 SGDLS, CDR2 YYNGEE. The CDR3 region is CASSVVTGGGVDTEAFF. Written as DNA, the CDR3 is TGTGCCAGCAGCGTAGTGACAGGGGGCGGGGTGGACACTGAAGCTTTCTTT.

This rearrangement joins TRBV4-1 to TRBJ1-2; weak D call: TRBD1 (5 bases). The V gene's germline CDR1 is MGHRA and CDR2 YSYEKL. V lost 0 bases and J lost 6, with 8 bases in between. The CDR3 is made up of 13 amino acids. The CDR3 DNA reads TGCGCCAGCAGCCAAGACAGGGAGAATGGCTACACCTTC. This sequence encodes CASSQDRENGYTF.

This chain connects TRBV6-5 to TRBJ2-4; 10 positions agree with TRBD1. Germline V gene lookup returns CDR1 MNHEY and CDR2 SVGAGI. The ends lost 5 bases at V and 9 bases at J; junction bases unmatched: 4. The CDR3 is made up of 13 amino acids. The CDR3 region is CASSPDRGSIQYF. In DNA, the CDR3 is TGTGCCAGCAGTCCGGACAGGGGGAGCATTCAGTACTTC.

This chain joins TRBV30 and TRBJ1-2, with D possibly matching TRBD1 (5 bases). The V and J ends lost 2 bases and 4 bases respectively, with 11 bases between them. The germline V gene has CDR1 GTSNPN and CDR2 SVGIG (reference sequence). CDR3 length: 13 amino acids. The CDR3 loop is CAWSLTVAYGYTF. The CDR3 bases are TGTGCCTGGAGTCTGACAGTTGCCTATGGCTACACCTTC.

The CDR3 sequence is CASSARSPSNYGYTF. The CDR3 nucleotides read TGTGCCAGCAGTGCCCGGAGTCCCTCTAACTATGGCTACACCTTC. The rearrangement links TRBV7-8 to TRBJ1-2, with no clear D. The CDR3 runs to 15 residues. Germline CDR1 reads SGHVS; CDR2 reads FQNEAQ. V was shortened by 6 bases and J by 0 bases, with 14 bases between the two germline ends.

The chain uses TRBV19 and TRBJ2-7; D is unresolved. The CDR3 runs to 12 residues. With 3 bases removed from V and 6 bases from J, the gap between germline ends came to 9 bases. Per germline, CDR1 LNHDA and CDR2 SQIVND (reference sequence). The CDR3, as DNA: TGTGCCAGTAGTATTAAGGGTTTCGAGCAGTACTTC. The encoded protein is CASSIKGFEQYF.

CDR3 in DNA: TGTGCCAGCAGCTTAGGGGATACTCGTTATCAGCCCCAGCATTTT. Residues: CASSLGDTRYQPQHF. The chain couples TRBV7-2 to TRBJ1-5; D gene uncertain. The CDR3 has 15 residues. Between the trimmed V and J ends, which lost 1 base and 5 bases, there was a span of 12 bases. Germline CDR1 reads SGHTA; CDR2 reads FQGNSA.

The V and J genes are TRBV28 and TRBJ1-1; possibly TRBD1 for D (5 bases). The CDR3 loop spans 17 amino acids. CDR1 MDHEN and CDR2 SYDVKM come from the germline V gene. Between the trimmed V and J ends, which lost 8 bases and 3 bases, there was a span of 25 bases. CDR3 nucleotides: TGTGCCAGCGCGGGGTGGGACTATTCTTCCCGGGACACTGAAGCTTTCTTT. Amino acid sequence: CASAGWDYSSRDTEAFF.

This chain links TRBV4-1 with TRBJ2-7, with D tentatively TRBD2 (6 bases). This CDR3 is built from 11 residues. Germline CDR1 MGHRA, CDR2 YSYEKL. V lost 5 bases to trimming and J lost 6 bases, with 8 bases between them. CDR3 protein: CASSFSGEQYF. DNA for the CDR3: TGCGCCAGCAGCTTTAGCGGCGAGCAGTACTTC.

CDR3 region: CASSVGTSGYNEQFF. In DNA, the CDR3 is TGTGCCAGCAGCGTCGGGACTAGCGGTTACAATGAGCAGTTCTTC. The chain uses TRBV9 and TRBJ2-1; 11 bases map to TRBD2. Germline trimming cut 2 bases from V and 4 bases from J; bases unmatched to any gene: 2. The CDR3 totals 15 residues. Germline V gene sequence: CDR1 SGDLS, CDR2 YYNGEE.

CDR3 sequence reads: CASSSITPGQGARGYTF. As DNA, the CDR3 is TGTGCCAGCAGCTCCATAACCCCGGGACAGGGGGCGCGAGGCTACACCTTC. The chain links TRBV7-6 to TRBJ1-2; 12 nucleotides line up with TRBD1. Germline V gene lookup returns CDR1 SGHVS and CDR2 FNYEAQ. The CDR3 sequence is 17 residues long. V dropped 4 bases and J dropped 8; count of bases not matched to a gene: 14.

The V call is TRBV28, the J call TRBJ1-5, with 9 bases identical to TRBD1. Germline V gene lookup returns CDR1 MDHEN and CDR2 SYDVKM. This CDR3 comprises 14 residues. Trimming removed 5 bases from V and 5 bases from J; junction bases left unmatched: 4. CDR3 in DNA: TGTGCCAGCAGTGAGGACAGGGGCGATCAGCCCCAGCATTTT. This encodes CASSEDRGDQPQHF.

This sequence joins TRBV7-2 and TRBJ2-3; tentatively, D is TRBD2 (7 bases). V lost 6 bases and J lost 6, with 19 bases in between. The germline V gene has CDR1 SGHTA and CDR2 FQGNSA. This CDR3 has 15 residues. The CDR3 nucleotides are TGTGCCAGCAGAGGGAGGGGGGGGCCTGTGGATACGCAGTATTTT. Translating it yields CASRGRGGPVDTQYF. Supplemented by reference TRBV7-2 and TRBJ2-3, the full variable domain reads GAGVSQSPSNKVTEKGKDVELRCDPISGHTALYWYRQSLGQGLEFLIYFQGNSAPDKSGLPSDRFSAERTGGSVSTLTIQRTQQEDSAVYLCASRGRGGPVDTQYFGPGTRLTVL.

The CDR3: CASSVGTGPGNEQYF. The CDR3 DNA is TGTGCCAGCAGTGTCGGGACAGGACCTGGTAACGAGCAGTACTTC. The chain employs TRBV6-2 or TRBV6-3 and TRBJ2-7; 8 bases are shared with TRBD1. Germline lookup yields CDR1 MNHEY and CDR2 SVGEGT. Unmatched junction bases numbered 11, after V lost 5 bases and J lost 5 bases. This CDR3 region has 15 residues.

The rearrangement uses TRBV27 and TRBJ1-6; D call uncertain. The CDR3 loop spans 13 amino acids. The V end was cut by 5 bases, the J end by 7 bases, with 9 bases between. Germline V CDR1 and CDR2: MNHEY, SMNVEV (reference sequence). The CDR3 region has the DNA TGTGCCAGCAGTACCGGGAGAAATTCACCCCTCCACTTT. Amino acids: CASSTGRNSPLHF.

The CDR3 nucleotides are TGCGCCAGCAGCCACCGAGCCGGGACTAGCGGGGATACGCAGTATTTT. Encoded protein: CASSHRAGTSGDTQYF. This chain links TRBV4-3 with TRBJ2-3; 12 positions agree with TRBD2. In germline, CDR1 is LGHNA, CDR2 YSLEER. V shed 3 bases and J 6 bases; nucleotides not matched to a gene: 7. This CDR3 spans 16 amino acids.

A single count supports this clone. CDR3 nucleotides: TGTGCCAGCAGCTTAGCCGGGCAGCCCCAGCATTTT. Protein: CASSLAGQPQHF. The chain carries TRBV11-2 and TRBJ1-5; D is undetermined. The CDR3 totals 12 residues. The germline V gene has CDR1 SGHAT and CDR2 FQNNGV. V lost 1 base, J lost 7 bases, and 5 bases lay in between.

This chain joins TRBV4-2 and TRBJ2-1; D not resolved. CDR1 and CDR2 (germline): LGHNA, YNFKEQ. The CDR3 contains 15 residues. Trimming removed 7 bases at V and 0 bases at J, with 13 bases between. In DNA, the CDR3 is TGTGCCAGCACCTATCGAGAATTCTCCTACAATGAGCAGTTCTTC. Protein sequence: CASTYREFSYNEQFF.

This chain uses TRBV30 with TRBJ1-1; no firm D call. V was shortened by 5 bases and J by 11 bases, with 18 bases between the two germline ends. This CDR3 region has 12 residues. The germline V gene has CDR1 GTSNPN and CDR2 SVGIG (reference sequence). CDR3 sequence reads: CAWHWTGNGAFF. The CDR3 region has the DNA TGTGCCTGGCATTGGACGGGAAACGGCGCTTTCTTT. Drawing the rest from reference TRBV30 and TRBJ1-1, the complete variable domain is SQTIHQWPATLVQPVGSPLSLECTVEGTSNPNLYWYRQAAGRGLQLLFYSVGIGQISSEVPQNLSASRPQDRQFILSSKKLLLSDSGFYLCAWHWTGNGAFFGQGTRLTVV.

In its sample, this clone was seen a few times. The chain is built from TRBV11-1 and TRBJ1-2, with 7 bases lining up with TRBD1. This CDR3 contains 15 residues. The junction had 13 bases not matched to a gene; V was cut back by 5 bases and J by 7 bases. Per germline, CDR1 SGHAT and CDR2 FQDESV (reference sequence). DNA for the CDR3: TGTGCCAGCAGCCAATCCGACAGGGCAACGGGTGGCTACACCTTC. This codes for CASSQSDRATGGYTF.

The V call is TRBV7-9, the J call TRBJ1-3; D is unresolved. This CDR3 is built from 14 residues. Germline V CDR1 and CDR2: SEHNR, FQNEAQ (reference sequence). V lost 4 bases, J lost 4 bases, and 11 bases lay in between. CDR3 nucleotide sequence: TGTGCCAGCAGCTCCACCTGGGCAGGAAACACCATATATTTT. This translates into CASSSTWAGNTIYF.